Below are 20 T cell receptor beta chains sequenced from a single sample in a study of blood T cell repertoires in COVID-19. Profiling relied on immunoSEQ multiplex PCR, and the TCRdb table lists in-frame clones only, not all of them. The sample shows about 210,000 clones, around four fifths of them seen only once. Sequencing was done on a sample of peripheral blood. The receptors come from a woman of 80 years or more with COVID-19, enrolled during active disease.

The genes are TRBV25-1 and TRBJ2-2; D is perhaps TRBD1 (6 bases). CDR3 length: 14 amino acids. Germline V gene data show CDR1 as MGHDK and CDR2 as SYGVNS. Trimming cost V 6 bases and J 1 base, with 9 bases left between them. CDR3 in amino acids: CASRSQGNTGELFF. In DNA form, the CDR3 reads TGTGCCAGCAGATCACAGGGGAACACCGGGGAGCTGTTTTTT.

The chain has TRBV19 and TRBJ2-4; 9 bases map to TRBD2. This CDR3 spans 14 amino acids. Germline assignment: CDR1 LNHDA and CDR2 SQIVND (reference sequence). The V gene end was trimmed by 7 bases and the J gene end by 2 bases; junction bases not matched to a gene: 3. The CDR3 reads CASTSSGTKNIQYF. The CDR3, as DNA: TGTGCCAGTACCTCTAGCGGGACCAAAAACATTCAGTACTTC.

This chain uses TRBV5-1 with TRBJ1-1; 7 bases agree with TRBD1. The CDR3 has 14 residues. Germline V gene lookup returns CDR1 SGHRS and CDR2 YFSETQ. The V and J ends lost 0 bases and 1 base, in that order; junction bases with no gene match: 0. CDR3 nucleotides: TGCGCCAGCAGCTTGGGGGACAGGAACACTGAAGCTTTCTTT. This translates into CASSLGDRNTEAFF.

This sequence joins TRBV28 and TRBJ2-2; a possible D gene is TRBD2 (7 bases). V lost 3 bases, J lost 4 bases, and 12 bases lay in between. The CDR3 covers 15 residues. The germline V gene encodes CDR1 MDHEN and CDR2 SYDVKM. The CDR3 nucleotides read TGTGCCAGCAGTTTCGCGGGGGCCGGCACCGGGGAGCTGTTTTTT. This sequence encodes CASSFAGAGTGELFF.

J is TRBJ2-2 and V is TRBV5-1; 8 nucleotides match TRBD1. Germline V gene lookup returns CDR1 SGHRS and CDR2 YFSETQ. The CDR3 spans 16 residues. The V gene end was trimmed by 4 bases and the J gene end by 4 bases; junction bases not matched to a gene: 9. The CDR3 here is CASSLPTGDSTGELFF. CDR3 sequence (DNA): TGCGCCAGCAGCCTACCGACAGGGGATAGCACCGGGGAGCTGTTTTTT.

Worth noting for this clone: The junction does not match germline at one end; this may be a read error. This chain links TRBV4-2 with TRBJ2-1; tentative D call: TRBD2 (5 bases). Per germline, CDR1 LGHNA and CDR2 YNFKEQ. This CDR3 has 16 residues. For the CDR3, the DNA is TGTGCCAGCAGCCAAGATCAGGCGGGCTCCTACAACGAGCAGTTCTTC. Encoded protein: CASSQDQAGSYNEQFF.

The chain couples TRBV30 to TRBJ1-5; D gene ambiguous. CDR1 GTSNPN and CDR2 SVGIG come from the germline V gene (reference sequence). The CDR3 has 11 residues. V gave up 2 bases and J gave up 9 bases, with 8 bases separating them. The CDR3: CAWSLPVPQHF. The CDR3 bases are TGTGCCTGGAGTCTTCCCGTGCCCCAGCATTTT.

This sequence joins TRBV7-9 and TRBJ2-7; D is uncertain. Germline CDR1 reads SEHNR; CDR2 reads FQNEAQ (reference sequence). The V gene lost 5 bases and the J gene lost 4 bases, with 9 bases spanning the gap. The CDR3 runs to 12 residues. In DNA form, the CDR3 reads TGTGCCAGCAGCCATTCAGATTACGAGCAGTACGTC. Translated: CASSHSDYEQYV.

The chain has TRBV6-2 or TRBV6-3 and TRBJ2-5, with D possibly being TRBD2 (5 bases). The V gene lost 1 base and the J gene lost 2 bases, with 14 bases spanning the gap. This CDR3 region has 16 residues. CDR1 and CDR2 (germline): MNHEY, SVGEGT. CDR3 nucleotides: TGTGCCAGCAGTTACTTAATCGGGGAGAGGCAAGAGACCCAGTACTTC. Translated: CASSYLIGERQETQYF.

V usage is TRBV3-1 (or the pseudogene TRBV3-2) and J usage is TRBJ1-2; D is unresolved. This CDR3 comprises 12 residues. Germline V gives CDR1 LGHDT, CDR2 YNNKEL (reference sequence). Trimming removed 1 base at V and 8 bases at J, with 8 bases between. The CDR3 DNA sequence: TGTGCCAGCAGCCAAGGAACTAGGGGCTACACCTTC. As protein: CASSQGTRGYTF.

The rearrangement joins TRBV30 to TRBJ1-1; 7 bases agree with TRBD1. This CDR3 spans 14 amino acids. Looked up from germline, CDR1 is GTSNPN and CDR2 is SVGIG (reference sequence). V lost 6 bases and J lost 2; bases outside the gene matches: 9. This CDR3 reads CACQRQGFNTEAFF. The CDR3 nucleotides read TGTGCCTGCCAGCGACAGGGATTTAACACTGAAGCTTTCTTT.

The CDR3 DNA sequence: TGTGCCAGCAGCCCACAGGGTCCTGGGGAGCTGTTTTTT. The encoded protein is CASSPQGPGELFF. The chain couples TRBV12-3 or TRBV12-4 to TRBJ2-2; perhaps TRBD1 as D (6 bases). V dropped 6 bases and J dropped 8 bases, with 13 bases sitting between them. This CDR3 has 13 residues.

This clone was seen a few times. The CDR3 here is CATSDPGEGGNQPQHF. The CDR3 DNA reads TGTGCCACCAGTGACCCAGGGGAAGGAGGCAATCAGCCCCAGCATTTT. The V call is TRBV24-1, the J call TRBJ1-5; D is perhaps TRBD1 (6 bases). This CDR3 contains 16 residues. Trimming left V 4 bases short and J 2 bases short, with 14 bases between. Germline V gives CDR1 KGHDR, CDR2 SFDVKD.

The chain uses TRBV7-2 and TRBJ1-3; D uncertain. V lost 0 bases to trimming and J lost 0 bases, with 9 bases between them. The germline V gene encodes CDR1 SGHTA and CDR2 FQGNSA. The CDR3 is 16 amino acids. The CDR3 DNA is TGTGCCAGCAGCTTAGCTGACACTAGCTCTGGAAACACCATATATTTT. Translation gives CASSLADTSSGNTIYF.

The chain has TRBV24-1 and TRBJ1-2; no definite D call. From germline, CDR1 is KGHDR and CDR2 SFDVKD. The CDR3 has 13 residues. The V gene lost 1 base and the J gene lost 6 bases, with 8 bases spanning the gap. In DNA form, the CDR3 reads TGTGCCACCAGTGATTTAAGGGAGAATGGCTACACCTTC. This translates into CATSDLRENGYTF.

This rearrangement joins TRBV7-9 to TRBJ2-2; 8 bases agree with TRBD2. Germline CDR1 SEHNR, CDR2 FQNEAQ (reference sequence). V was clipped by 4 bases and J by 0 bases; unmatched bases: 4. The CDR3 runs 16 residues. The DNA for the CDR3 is TGTGCCAGCAGCTCGGGCGGGGGGCCGAACACCGGGGAGCTGTTTTTT. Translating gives CASSSGGGPNTGELFF. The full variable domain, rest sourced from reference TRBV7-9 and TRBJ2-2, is DTGVSQNPRHKITKRGQNVTFRCDPISEHNRLYWYRQTLGQGPEFLTYFQNEAQLEKSRLLSDRFSAERPKGSFSTLEIQRTEQGDSAMYLCASSSGGGPNTGELFFGEGSRLTVL.

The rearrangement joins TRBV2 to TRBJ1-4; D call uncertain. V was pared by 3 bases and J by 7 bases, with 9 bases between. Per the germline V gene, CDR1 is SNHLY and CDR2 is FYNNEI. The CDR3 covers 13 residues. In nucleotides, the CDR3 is TGTGCCAGCAGTGATTGGGCCACTGAAAAACTGTTTTTT. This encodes CASSDWATEKLFF.

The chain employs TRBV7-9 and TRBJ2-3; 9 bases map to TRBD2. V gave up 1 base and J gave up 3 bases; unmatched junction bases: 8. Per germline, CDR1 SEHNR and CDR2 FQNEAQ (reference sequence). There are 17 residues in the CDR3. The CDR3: CASSLGLAGSLTDTQYF. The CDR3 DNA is TGTGCCAGCAGCTTAGGCCTAGCGGGATCCCTGACAGATACGCAGTATTTT.

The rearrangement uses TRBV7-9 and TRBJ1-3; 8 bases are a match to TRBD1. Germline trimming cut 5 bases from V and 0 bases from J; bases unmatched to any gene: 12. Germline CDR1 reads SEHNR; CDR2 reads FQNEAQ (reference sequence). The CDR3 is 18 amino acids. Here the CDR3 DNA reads TGTGCCAGCAGCACCGGGACAGGCGCCATCCTCTCTGGAAACACCATATATTTT. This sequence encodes CASSTGTGAILSGNTIYF.

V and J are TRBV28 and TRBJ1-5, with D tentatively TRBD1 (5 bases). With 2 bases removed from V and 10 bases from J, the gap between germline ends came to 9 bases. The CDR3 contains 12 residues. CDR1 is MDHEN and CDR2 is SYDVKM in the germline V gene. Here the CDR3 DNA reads TGTGCCAGCAGTTTACAGGGTGGACCCCAGCATTTT. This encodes CASSLQGGPQHF.